A single sample is the source of the 16 T cell receptor beta chains below, sequenced in a study of cytomegalovirus exposure and HLA in healthy donors (dated by TCRdb to 2017 to 2019). Preparation of the library involved the immunoSEQ multiplex PCR assay. A mixture of 60 forward primers for TCR Vbeta segments and 13 reverse primers for TCR Jbeta segments was used in the multiplex PCR. Entries here come from immuneACCESS through TCRdb and include only in-frame sequences with V and J called. Some clones fail to appear in such tables; in the studies checked, an unresolved V gene covers under half of the shortfall, and the cause of the remainder is unknown. The sample data list around 150,000 clones, and 80% to 90% of these were observed just once. Of the sample, approximately 4% is held by the ten largest clones. Source material: PBMCs. All receptors come from a woman aged 40 to 50 in good health and CMV-seropositive.

This chain joins TRBV2 and TRBJ1-5, with 7 bases identical to TRBD1. V gave up 4 bases and J gave up 7 bases; unmatched junction bases: 10. CDR1 is SNHLY, CDR2 FYNNEI, per germline. The CDR3 consists of 15 residues. The CDR3 region is CASSGGEGAGQPQHF. Here the CDR3 DNA reads TGTGCCAGCAGTGGAGGAGAGGGGGCGGGGCAGCCCCAGCATTTT. The full variable domain, its missing parts supplied by reference TRBV2 and TRBJ1-5, is EPEVTQTPSHQVTQMGQEVILRCVPISNHLYFYWYRQILGQKVEFLVSFYNNEISEKSEIFDDQFSVERPDGSNFTLKIRSTKLEDSAMYFCASSGGEGAGQPQHFGDGTRLSIL.

This clone was counted a single time. The chain combines TRBV9 with TRBJ2-1; 10 nucleotides align to TRBD2. This CDR3 contains 15 residues. Germline V gives CDR1 SGDLS, CDR2 YYNGEE. The trim removed 2 bases at V and 8 bases at J, leaving 7 bases unmatched. CDR3 sequence: CASSVGPSGSYEQFF. The CDR3 DNA follows: TGTGCCAGCAGCGTGGGGCCTAGCGGGAGTTATGAGCAGTTCTTC.

This clone has more than one count but fewer than ten. The chain uses TRBV30 and TRBJ1-5, with TRBD1 as a possible D gene (6 bases). V gave up 4 bases and J gave up 3 bases, with 10 bases separating them. The length of the CDR3 is 13 residues. Germline assignment: CDR1 GTSNPN and CDR2 SVGIG (reference sequence). DNA of the CDR3: TGTGCCTGGACCGGGGACAACAATCAGCCCCAGCATTTT. It codes for CAWTGDNNQPQHF.

The chain couples TRBV5-6 to TRBJ2-6; maybe TRBD2 (6 bases). The CDR3 is 19 residues long. V gave up 2 bases and J gave up 0 bases, with 18 bases separating them. The V gene's germline CDR1 is SGHDT and CDR2 YYEEEE. Here the CDR3 reads CASSFVGGADTSGANVLTF. The CDR3, as DNA: TGTGCCAGCAGCTTCGTAGGAGGGGCCGACACCTCTGGGGCCAACGTCCTGACTTTC.

The chain uses TRBV7-6 and TRBJ2-5, with 7 nucleotides matching TRBD2. Germline assignment: CDR1 SGHVS and CDR2 FNYEAQ. This CDR3 has 15 amino acids. J was trimmed by 5 bases and V by 5 bases; bases with no gene match: 11. CDR3 DNA sequence: TGTGCCAGCAGCATTACTAGCGATTCGGGGGAGACCCAGTACTTC. Translated, it gives CASSITSDSGETQYF.

The chain combines TRBV9 with TRBJ1-2; TRBD1 might be the D (6 bases). Germline V gives CDR1 SGDLS, CDR2 YYNGEE. The CDR3 extends over 14 amino acids. V dropped 1 base and J dropped 2 bases, with 9 bases sitting between them. The CDR3, as DNA: TGTGCCAGCAGCGTACATACAGGGAACTATGGCTACACCTTC. Translated: CASSVHTGNYGYTF.

The V call is TRBV28, the J call TRBJ2-3, with D possibly matching TRBD2 (5 bases). V lost 1 base and J lost 8, with 19 bases in between. The CDR3 consists of 16 residues. The germline V gene encodes CDR1 MDHEN and CDR2 SYDVKM. The CDR3 DNA reads as TGTGCCAGCAGTTTATTCGCAGGCGGGCCGTCAGGTACGCAGTATTTT. Amino acids: CASSLFAGGPSGTQYF.

In this sample, this clone turned up once. The chain has TRBV6-5 and TRBJ1-4; 8 bases are a match to TRBD1. The J segment lost 7 bases and the V segment lost 6 bases, leaving 4 bases of the junction unmatched. The CDR3 spans 13 residues. Per germline, CDR1 MNHEY and CDR2 SVGAGI. The CDR3: CASRNDRGEKLFF. For the CDR3, the DNA is TGTGCCAGCAGAAACGACAGGGGTGAAAAACTGTTTTTT.

This clone was detected only a few times. The V call is TRBV10-3, the J call TRBJ2-5; possibly TRBD2 for D (6 bases). The V and J ends lost 8 bases and 5 bases respectively, with 12 bases between them. This CDR3 is built from 12 residues. CDR1 ENHRY and CDR2 SYGVKD come from the germline V gene. In DNA, the CDR3 is TGTGCCATCTCGGCCGGAGGGGAGACCCAGTACTTC. This encodes CAISAGGETQYF.

The chain joins TRBV30 to TRBJ2-1; 11 positions agree with TRBD2. Per the germline V gene, CDR1 is GTSNPN and CDR2 is SVGIG (reference sequence). V shed 2 bases, J shed 4 bases, and the junction held 7 bases outside the gene matches. The CDR3 has 16 residues. CDR3 sequence (DNA): TGTGCCTGGAGTATTCTAGCGGGGGGACTGTACAATGAGCAGTTCTTC. Amino acids: CAWSILAGGLYNEQFF.

The chain joins TRBV4-2 to TRBJ1-1; maybe TRBD1 (5 bases). There are 16 residues in the CDR3. The V end lost 0 bases, the J end lost 0 bases, and 11 bases lay between the germline ends. Germline CDR1 is LGHNA and CDR2 is YNFKEQ. The CDR3 DNA is TGTGCCAGCAGCCAAGAGGAGGGGATCCTGAACACTGAAGCTTTCTTT. It codes for CASSQEEGILNTEAFF.

This clone was counted only a few times. The rearrangement links TRBV19 to TRBJ1-3, with no clear D. The CDR3 is 13 residues long. The germline V gene encodes CDR1 LNHDA and CDR2 SQIVND (reference sequence). The ends were cut back, 11 bases at V and 0 bases at J, with 11 bases in the middle. As DNA, the CDR3 is TGTGCCTGTGGGCCCTACTCTGGAAACACCATATATTTT. This encodes CACGPYSGNTIYF.

The chain links TRBV9 to TRBJ1-1; weak D call: TRBD1 (6 bases). The germline CDR1 and CDR2 sequences are SGDLS and YYNGEE. Between the trimmed V and J ends, which lost 0 bases and 5 bases, there was a span of 14 bases. The length of the CDR3 is 15 residues. The CDR3, as DNA: TGTGCCAGCAGCGTAGGGGGACAACCGGGAACTGAAGCTTTCTTT. This sequence encodes CASSVGGQPGTEAFF. The complete variable domain, with remaining parts taken from reference TRBV9 and TRBJ1-1, reads DSGVTQTPKHLITATGQRVTLRCSPRSGDLSVYWYQQSLDQGLQFLIQYYNGEERAKGNILERFSAQQFPDLHSELNLSSLELGDSALYFCASSVGGQPGTEAFFGQGTRLTVV.

This clone appeared once. This chain connects TRBV30 to TRBJ2-1; 13 nucleotides agree with TRBD2. CDR3 size: 15 residues. Trimming at V came to 2 bases and at J to 8 bases, leaving 6 bases not matched to a gene. From germline, CDR1 is GTSNPN and CDR2 SVGIG (reference sequence). The CDR3 region has the DNA TGTGCCTGGAGTCTGACTAGCGGGGGGATCGATGAGCAGTTCTTC. Its protein product is CAWSLTSGGIDEQFF.

V gene TRBV6-1 combines with J gene TRBJ1-1, with TRBD1 matching 8 bases. Trimming at V came to 6 bases and at J to 8 bases, leaving 11 bases not matched to a gene. CDR1 is MNHNS and CDR2 is SASEGT in the germline V gene. The CDR3 consists of 14 residues. CDR3 sequence (DNA): TGTGCCAGCAGCTTCCAAGGACAGGGCGTCGAAGCTTTCTTT. This gives the protein CASSFQGQGVEAFF.

This sequence joins TRBV11-2 and TRBJ1-2; no definite D call. The V end was cut by 2 bases, the J end by 3 bases, with 7 bases between. The CDR3 is 13 residues long. Germline values: CDR1 SGHAT, CDR2 FQNNGV. The CDR3 reads CASSLSADYGYTF. DNA of the CDR3: TGTGCCAGCAGCTTAAGCGCAGACTATGGCTACACCTTC. Full variable domain (outside the CDR3, taken from reference TRBV11-2 and TRBJ1-2): EAGVAQSPRYKIIEKRQSVAFWCNPISGHATLYWYQQILGQGPKLLIQFQNNGVVDDSQLPKDRFSAERLKGVDSTLKIQPAKLEDSAVYLCASSLSADYGYTFGSGTRLTVV.